The clone carrying this TCR beta chain came up a few times. Its antigen remains unknown. Investigators performed immunoSEQ version v3.0 at survey level. Roughly 40,000-50,000 T-cell genomes per sample were the sequencing target. TCRdb keeps only in-frame clones here, not all; method: immunoSEQ multiplex PCR. The sample has roughly 42,000 clones, approximately 87% seen once. Germline V gene data show CDR1 as SEHNR and CDR2 as FQNEAQ (reference sequence). The CDR3 totals 19 residues. The trim removed 2 bases at V and 6 bases at J, leaving 21 bases unmatched. This record comes from a study of long-term antiretroviral therapy in people with HIV. Whole-study results and caveats: Compared with controls, HIV repertoires showed narrower CDR3 length ranges. An increase in diversity followed ART, yet levels stayed below transplant donor controls.

The genes are TRBV7-9 and TRBJ1-2, with 7 bases lining up with TRBD1. Sequences were derived from unsorted PBMCs, sampled 1.2 years after starting antiretroviral therapy. The clonotype originates from a woman aged 45-59 years with HIV. The CDR3 sequence: CASSLLHPKPGQPANGYTF. In nucleotides, the CDR3 is TGTGCCAGCAGCTTATTACACCCCAAACCGGGACAGCCGGCCAATGGCTACACCTTC.